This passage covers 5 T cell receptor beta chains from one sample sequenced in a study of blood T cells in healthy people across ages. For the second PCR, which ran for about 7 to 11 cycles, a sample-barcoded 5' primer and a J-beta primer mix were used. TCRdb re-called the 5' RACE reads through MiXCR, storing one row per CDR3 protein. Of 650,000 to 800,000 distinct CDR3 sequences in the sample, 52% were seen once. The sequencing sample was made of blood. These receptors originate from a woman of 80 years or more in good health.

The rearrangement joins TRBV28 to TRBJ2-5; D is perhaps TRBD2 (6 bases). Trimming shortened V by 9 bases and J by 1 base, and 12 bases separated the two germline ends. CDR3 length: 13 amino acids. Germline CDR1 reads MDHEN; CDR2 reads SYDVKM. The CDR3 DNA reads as TGTGCCAGTATGCTGGGGGGCCAAGAGACCCAGTACTTC. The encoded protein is CASMLGGQETQYF.

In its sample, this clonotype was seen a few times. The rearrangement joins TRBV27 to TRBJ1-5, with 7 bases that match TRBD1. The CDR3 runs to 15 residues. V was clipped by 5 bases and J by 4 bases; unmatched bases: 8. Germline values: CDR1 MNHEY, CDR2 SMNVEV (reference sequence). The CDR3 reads CASSTPDRANQPQHF. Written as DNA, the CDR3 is TGTGCCAGCAGTACCCCCGACAGGGCAAATCAGCCCCAGCATTTT.

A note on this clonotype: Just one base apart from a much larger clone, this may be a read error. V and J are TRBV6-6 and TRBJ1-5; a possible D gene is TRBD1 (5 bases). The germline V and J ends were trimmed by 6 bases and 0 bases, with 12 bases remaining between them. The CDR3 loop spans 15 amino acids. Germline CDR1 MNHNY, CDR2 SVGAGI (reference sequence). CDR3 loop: CASRFDQGSNQPQHF. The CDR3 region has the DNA TGTGCCAGCAGATTTGATCAGGGTAGCAATCAGCCCCAGCATTTT.

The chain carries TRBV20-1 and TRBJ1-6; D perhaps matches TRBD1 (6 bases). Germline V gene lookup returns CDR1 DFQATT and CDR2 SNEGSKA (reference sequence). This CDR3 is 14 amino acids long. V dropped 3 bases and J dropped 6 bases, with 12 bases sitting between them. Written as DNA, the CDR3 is TGCAGTGCTAGGGGGGGGCTGGCTAATTCACCCCTCCACTTT. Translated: CSARGGLANSPLHF.

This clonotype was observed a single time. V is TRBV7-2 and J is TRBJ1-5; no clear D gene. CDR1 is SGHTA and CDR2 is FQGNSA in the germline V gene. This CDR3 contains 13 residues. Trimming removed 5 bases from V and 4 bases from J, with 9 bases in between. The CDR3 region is CASSRANNQPQHF. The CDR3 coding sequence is TGTGCCAGCAGCCGGGCTAATAATCAGCCCCAGCATTTT.